The clone carrying this TCR beta chain has more than one count but fewer than ten. This CDR3 spans 13 amino acids. Germline CDR1 is SGHAT and CDR2 is FQNNGV. Trimming took 5 bases from V and 13 from J, leaving 15 bases between them. The data stem from a study of blood T cell repertoires in COVID-19. Across the study: Researchers got acute and convalescent COVID-19 samples from the United States, Italy and Spain. In each case, the material was cDNA or gDNA derived from T cells, B-cell-depleted T cells, or PBMCs.

The repertoire was sequenced with immunoSEQ multiplex PCR; TCRdb's copy has only in-frame clones and lacks some. Of about 100,000 clones listed, 70% to 90% are singletons. The TCR was taken from a human donor in a cohort sampled during active COVID-19. The chain uses TRBV11-2 and TRBJ1-6; a possible D gene is TRBD1 (6 bases). Material for sequencing was peripheral blood. The CDR3 spells CASSTRTDFPLHF. The CDR3 nucleotides read TGTGCCAGCAGCACCCGGACAGACTTTCCCCTCCACTTT.